This T cell receptor beta chain was recorded in a study of blood T cell repertoires in COVID-19. The sample holds one count of this clone. After removal of 8 bases from V and 6 bases from J, the junction contained 3 bases not matched to a gene. CDR3 size: 12 residues. Germline V CDR1 and CDR2: MDHEN, SYDVKM. Measured with immunoSEQ multiplex PCR; TCRdb has only the in-frame clones, and not every one. The repertoire holds 60,000 to 65,000 clones, with 90% as singletons. V and J are TRBV28 and TRBJ1-5; 8 bases align to TRBD1. Input material: peripheral blood. The TCR comes from a woman older than 75 with active COVID-19. This chain's CDR3 is CASPTGVQPQHF. The CDR3 nucleotides read TGTGCCAGCCCGACAGGGGTTCAGCCCCAGCATTTT.